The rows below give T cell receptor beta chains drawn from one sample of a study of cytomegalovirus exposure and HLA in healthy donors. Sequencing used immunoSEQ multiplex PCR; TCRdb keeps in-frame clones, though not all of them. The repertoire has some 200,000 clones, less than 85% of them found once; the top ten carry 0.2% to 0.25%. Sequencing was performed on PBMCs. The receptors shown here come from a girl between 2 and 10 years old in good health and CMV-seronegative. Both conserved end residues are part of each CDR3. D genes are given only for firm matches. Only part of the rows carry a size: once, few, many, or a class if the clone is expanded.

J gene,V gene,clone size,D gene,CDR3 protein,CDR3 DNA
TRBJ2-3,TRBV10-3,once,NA,CAISDSITDTQYF,TGTGCCATCAGTGACAGTATCACAGATACGCAGTATTTT
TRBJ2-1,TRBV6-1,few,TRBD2,CASTGTRAFF,TGTGCCAGCACCGGGACTAGAGCTTTCTTC
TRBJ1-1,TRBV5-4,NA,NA,CASSLRGPNTEAFF,TGTGCCAGCAGCTTGAGGGGCCCGAACACTGAAGCTTTCTTT
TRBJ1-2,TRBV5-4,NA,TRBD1,CASSSGRQGSYGYTF,TGTGCCAGCAGTTCGGGTCGACAGGGGAGCTATGGCTACACCTTC
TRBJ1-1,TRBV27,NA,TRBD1,CASRPSLGQVNTEAFF,TGTGCCAGCAGGCCGTCCCTGGGACAGGTGAACACTGAAGCTTTCTTT
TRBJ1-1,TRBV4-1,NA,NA,CASSQAGGNKNTEAFF,TGCGCCAGCAGCCAAGCGGGGGGAAACAAGAACACTGAAGCTTTCTTT
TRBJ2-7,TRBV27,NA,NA,CASSSGSGPHEQYF,TGTGCCAGCAGCTCCGGGAGCGGCCCCCACGAGCAGTACTTC
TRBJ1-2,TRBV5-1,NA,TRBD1,CASSLGPGGGLNYGYTF,TGCGCCAGCAGCTTGGGGCCAGGGGGTGGCCTAAACTATGGCTACACCTTC
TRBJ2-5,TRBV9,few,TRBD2,CASSGNPGLAGEQETQYF,TGTGCCAGCAGCGGCAATCCGGGACTAGCGGGAGAGCAAGAGACCCAGTACTTC
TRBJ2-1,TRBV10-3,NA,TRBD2,CAIQGLAPNSSYNEQFF,TGTGCCATCCAGGGACTAGCGCCGAACAGCTCCTACAATGAGCAGTTCTTC
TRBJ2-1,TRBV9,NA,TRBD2,CASGSASGSSYNEQFF,TGTGCCAGCGGGTCGGCTAGCGGTAGCTCCTACAATGAGCAGTTCTTC
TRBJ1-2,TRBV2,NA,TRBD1,CASSPGQGDGYTF,TGTGCCAGCAGCCCAGGACAGGGGGATGGCTACACCTTC
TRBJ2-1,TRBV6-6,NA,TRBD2,CASSSSGGYNEQFF,TGTGCCAGCAGTTCTAGCGGGGGGTACAATGAGCAGTTCTTC
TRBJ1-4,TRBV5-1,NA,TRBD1,CASVVRDRLNEKLFF,TGCGCCAGCGTCGTTAGGGACAGACTTAATGAAAAACTGTTTTTT
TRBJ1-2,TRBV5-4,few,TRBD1,CASRGGQVGSYGYTF,TGTGCCAGCAGGGGGGGACAGGTTGGGTCCTATGGCTACACCTTC
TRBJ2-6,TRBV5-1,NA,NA,CASSWDTGSGANVLTF,TGCGCCAGCAGCTGGGACACTGGGTCCGGGGCCAACGTCCTGACTTTC
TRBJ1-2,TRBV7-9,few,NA,CASSPGRGTFDYGYTF,TGTGCCAGCAGCCCAGGGAGGGGCACATTCGACTATGGCTACACCTTC
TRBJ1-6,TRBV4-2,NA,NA,CASSREIVRFPDYNSPLHF,TGTGCCAGCAGCCGTGAGATTGTGCGGTTCCCGGATTATAATTCACCCCTCCACTTT
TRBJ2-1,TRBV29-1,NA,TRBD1,CSVDDRGNNEQFF,TGCAGCGTTGACGACAGGGGAAACAATGAGCAGTTCTTC
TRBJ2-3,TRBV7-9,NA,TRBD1,CASSPPGQGSTDTQYF,TGTGCCAGCAGCCCACCGGGACAGGGTAGCACAGATACGCAGTATTTT
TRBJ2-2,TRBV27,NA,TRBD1,CASSQDRGPMTGELFF,TGTGCCAGCAGTCAGGACAGGGGCCCGATGACCGGGGAGCTGTTTTTT
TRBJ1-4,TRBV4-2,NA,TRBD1,CASSLQQGQNEKLFF,TGTGCCAGCAGCCTCCAACAGGGGCAGAATGAAAAACTGTTTTTT
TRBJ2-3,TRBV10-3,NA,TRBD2,CAISERGDSTDTQYF,TGTGCCATCTCCGAGCGGGGGGATAGCACAGATACGCAGTATTTT
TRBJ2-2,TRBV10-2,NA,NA,CASRMRDHTGELFF,TGCGCCAGCAGGATGCGGGACCACACCGGGGAGCTGTTTTTT
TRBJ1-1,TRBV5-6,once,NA,CASSNTGNTEAFF,TGTGCCAGCAGCAATACCGGGAACACTGAAGCCTTCTTT
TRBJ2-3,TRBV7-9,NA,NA,CASSLRETDTQYF,TGTGCCAGCAGCTTACGGGAAACAGATACGCAGTATTTT
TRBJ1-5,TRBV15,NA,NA,CATSRVRGGNQPQHF,TGTGCCACCAGCAGAGTAAGAGGAGGGAATCAGCCCCAGCATTTT
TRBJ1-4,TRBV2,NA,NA,CASRTRQRDEKLFF,TGTGCCAGCAGGACCAGACAGCGGGATGAAAAACTGTTTTTT
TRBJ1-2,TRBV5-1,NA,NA,CASSLHTSHGYTF,TGCGCCAGCAGCTTACATACCAGTCACGGCTACACCTTC
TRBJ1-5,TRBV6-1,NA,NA,CASSLSNSNQPQHF,TGTGCCAGCAGTCTGAGCAATAGCAATCAGCCCCAGCATTTT
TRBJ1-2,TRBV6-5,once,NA,CASSYWPGGSHGYTF,TGTGCCAGCAGTTACTGGCCGGGGGGCTCCCATGGCTACACCTTC
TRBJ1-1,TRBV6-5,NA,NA,CASSPGTEAFF,TGTGCCAGCAGCCCCGGGACTGAAGCTTTCTTT
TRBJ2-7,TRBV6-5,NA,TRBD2,CASSSPSGEQYF,TGTGCCAGCAGTTCCCCTAGCGGCGAGCAGTACTTC
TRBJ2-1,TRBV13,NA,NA,CASSLDGAPGGNEQFF,TGTGCCAGCAGCTTAGATGGGGCACCGGGTGGCAATGAGCAGTTCTTC
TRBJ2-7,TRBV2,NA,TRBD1,CAGGQGFYEQYF,TGTGCCGGGGGACAGGGTTTCTACGAGCAGTACTTC
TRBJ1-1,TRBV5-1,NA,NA,CASSLTSFTEAFF,TGCGCCAGCAGCTTGACCAGTTTCACTGAAGCTTTCTTT
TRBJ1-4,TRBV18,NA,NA,CASTVGATNEKLFF,TGTGCCAGTACTGTAGGGGCAACTAATGAAAAACTGTTTTTT
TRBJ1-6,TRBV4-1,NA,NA,CASSQDPRRGTSNSPLHF,TGCGCCAGCAGCCAAGATCCTCGAAGGGGGACGAGTAATTCACCCCTCCACTTT
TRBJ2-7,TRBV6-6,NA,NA,CASVLLRDISSYEQYF,TGTGCCAGCGTGCTTTTAAGGGACATAAGCTCCTACGAGCAGTACTTC